This T cell receptor beta chain comes out of a study of T cell responses to AZD1222 COVID-19 vaccine. Trimming stripped 4 bases from V and 8 bases from J, with 14 bases between. The CDR3 is 14 residues long. Germline CDR1 is KGHDR and CDR2 is SFDVKD. Study conclusions and caveats: The breadth and depth of Spike-specific TCRs increased once two AZD1222 doses had been given. With dominance at 160-218 and 743-854, vaccine-associated CD4 TCRs spanned spike. Repertoires were obtained only post-peak T cell response.

Sequenced by immunoSEQ multiplex PCR; TCRdb stores in-frame clones only, minus some. The profile shows around 100,000 clones, 85% of them singletons. As to this clone: The antigen remains unidentified.

This TCR derives from an adult who received the AZD1222 COVID-19 vaccine. Sequencing used peripheral blood, obtained 28 days after the second AZD1222 dose. The chain couples TRBV24-1 to TRBJ2-1, with D perhaps TRBD1 or TRBD2 (5 bases each). CDR3 sequence reads: CATSDPLWGYEQFF. CDR3 sequence (DNA): TGTGCCACCAGTGACCCCCTTTGGGGGTATGAGCAGTTCTTC.